This TCR beta chain was captured by sequencing in a study of T-cell reconstitution after alpha-beta-depleted transplantation in children. Study results and limitations: At one year after transplant, newly produced T cells mostly accounted for T-cell counts and diversity.

This clonotype came up a few times. The antigen is unknown. For TCRbeta, the library was prepared with unique molecular identifiers. In TCRdb, the PCR reads were re-called with MiXCR into one record per CDR3 protein. The sample records 90,000 to 100,000 distinct CDR3 sequences, 20% to 30% being singletons. Material: PBMCs, obtained before TCRalphabeta/CD19-depleted stem cell transplant. This clonotype was sampled from a boy aged 2 to 9 with acute lymphoblastic leukemia, due to receive a stem cell transplant.

The CDR3 here is CASSLYRDRVSYGYTF. The CDR3 DNA is TGTGCCAGCAGTCTCTACCGGGACAGGGTTTCCTATGGCTACACCTTC. The chain has TRBV12-3 or TRBV12-4 and TRBJ1-2, with 9 positions matching TRBD1. V shed 5 bases, J shed 4 bases, and the junction held 11 bases outside the gene matches. This CDR3 comprises 16 residues.